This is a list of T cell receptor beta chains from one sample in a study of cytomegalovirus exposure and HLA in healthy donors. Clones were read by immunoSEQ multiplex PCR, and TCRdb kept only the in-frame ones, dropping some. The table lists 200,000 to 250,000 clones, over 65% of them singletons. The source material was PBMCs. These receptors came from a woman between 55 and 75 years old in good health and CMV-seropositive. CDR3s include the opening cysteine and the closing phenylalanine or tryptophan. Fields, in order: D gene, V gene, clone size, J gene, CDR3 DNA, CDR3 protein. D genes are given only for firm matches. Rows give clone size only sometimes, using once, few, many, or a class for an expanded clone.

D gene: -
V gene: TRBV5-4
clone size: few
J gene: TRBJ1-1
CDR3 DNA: TGTGCCAGCACCCTGGGACAGAACACTGAAGCTTTCTTT
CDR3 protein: CASTLGQNTEAFF

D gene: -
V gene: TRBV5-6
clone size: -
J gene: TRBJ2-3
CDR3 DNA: TGTGCCAGCAGCTGGCCTCCGACAGATACGCAGTATTTT
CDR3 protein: CASSWPPTDTQYF

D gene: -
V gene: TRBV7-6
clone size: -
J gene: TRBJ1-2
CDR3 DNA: TGTGCCAGCAGCTTAGCACAGGGCTCTGGCTACACCTTC
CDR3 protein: CASSLAQGSGYTF

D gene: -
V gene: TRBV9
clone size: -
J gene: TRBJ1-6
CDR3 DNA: TGTGCCAGCACAGAGGGCTCCTATAATTCACCCCTCCACTTT
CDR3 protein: CASTEGSYNSPLHF

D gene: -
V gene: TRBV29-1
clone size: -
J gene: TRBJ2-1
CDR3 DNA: TGCAGCGTTGAAGACTACTCCTCCTACAATGAGCAGTTCTTC
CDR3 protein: CSVEDYSSYNEQFF

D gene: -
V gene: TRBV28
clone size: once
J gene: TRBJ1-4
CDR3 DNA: TGTGCCAGCAGTTTTTATTCAGGGGTTGTCGAAAAACTGTTTTTT
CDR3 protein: CASSFYSGVVEKLFF

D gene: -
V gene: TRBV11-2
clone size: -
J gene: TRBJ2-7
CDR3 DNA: TGTGCCAGCAGCTCACAGGGCTACAACTCCTACGAGCAGTACTTC
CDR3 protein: CASSSQGYNSYEQYF

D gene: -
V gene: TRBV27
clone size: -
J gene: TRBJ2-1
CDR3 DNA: TGTGCCAGCAGTTTTGGTCGGGGCAATGAGCAGTTCTTC
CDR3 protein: CASSFGRGNEQFF

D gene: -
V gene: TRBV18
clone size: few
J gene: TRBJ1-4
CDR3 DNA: TGTGCCAGCTCACCACCGGTCCAGGGAGGCGAAAAACTGTTTTTT
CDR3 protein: CASSPPVQGGEKLFF

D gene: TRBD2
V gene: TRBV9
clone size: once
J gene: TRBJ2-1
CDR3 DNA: TGTGCCAGCAGCGTCTTAGCGGGGGGGCGGGAGAATGAGCAGTTCTTC
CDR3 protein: CASSVLAGGRENEQFF

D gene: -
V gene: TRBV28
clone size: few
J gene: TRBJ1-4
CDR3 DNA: TGTGCCAGCAGTACCGCGCTGGGGCTGAGGAGACTGTTTTTT
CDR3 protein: CASSTALGLRRLFF

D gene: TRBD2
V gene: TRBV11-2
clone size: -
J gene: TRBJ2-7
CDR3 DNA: TGTGCCAGCAGCTCTCAGGGAGGGGTCTCCTACGAGCAGTACTTC
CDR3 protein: CASSSQGGVSYEQYF

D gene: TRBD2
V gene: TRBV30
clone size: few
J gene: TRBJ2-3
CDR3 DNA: TGTGCCTGGAGAAGTGACGGGGGGGGGCCGCATACGCAGTATTTT
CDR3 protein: CAWRSDGGGPHTQYF

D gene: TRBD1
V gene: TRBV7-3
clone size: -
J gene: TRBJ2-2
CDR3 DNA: TGTGCCAGCAGCCCTCCCGGGACAGGGAACACCGGGGAGCTGTTTTTT
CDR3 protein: CASSPPGTGNTGELFF

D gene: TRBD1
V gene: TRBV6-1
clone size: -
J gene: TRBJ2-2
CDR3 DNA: TGTGCCAGCAGTGAGGACAGGGCCCAGATCGGGGAGCTGTTTTTT
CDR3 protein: CASSEDRAQIGELFF

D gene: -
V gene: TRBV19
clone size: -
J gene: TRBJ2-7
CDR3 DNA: TGTGCCAGTAGTATAAGACTCGGGCAGGGTGCCTACGAGCAGTACTTC
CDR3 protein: CASSIRLGQGAYEQYF

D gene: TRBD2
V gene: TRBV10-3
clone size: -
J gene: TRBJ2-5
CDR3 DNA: TGTGCCATCAGTGAGGGGCGGGGGAAAACCCTGGGGGAGACCCAGTACTTC
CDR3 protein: CAISEGRGKTLGETQYF

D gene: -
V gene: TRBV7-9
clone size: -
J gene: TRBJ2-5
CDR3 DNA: TGTGCCAGCAGCTTAGGAGGGCCGGAGACCCAGTACTTC
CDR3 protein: CASSLGGPETQYF

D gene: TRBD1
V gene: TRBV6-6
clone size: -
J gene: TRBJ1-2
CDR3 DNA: TGTGCCAGCAGGGACAGGGCCGGCTATGGCTACACCTTC
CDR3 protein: CASRDRAGYGYTF

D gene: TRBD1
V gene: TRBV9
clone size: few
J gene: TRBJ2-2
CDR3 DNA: TGTGCCAGCAGCGTCGACAGGGGGCTCACCGGGGAGCTGTTTTTT
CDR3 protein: CASSVDRGLTGELFF

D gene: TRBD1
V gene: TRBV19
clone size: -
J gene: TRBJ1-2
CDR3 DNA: TGTGCCAGTAGTGCCGACAGGGGTACATCTAACTATGGCTACACCTTC
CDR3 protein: CASSADRGTSNYGYTF

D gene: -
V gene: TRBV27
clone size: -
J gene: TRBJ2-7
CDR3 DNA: TGTGCCAGCAGGGGGGGAGGAGAAGCCTACGAGCAGTACTTC
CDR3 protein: CASRGGGEAYEQYF

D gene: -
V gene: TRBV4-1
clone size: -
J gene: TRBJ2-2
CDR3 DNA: TGCGCCACAAAAACAGATACCGGGGAGCTGTTTTTT
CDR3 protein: CATKTDTGELFF

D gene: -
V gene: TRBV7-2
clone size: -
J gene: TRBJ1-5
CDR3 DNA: TGTGCCAGCAGCTTGAGGAGCGGTAATAGCAATCAGCCCCAGCATTTT
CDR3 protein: CASSLRSGNSNQPQHF

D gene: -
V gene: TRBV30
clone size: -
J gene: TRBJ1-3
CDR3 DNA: TGTGCCTGGAGTCCCCAGGGAAACACCATATATTTT
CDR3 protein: CAWSPQGNTIYF

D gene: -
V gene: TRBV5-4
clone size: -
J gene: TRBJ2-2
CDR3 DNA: TGTGCCAGCAGCTTGGGCCGGGTGAACACCGGGGAGCTGTTTTTT
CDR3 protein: CASSLGRVNTGELFF

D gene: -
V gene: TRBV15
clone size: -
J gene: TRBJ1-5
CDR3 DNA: TGTGCCACCAGCAGACCATTGGGGGGAGGACAGCCCCAGCATTTT
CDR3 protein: CATSRPLGGGQPQHF

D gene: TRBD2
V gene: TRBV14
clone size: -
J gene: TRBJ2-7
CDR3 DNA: TGTGCCAGCAGCCAAGATCTCCAAGCGGGGACTTCTAGTGAGCAGTACTTC
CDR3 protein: CASSQDLQAGTSSEQYF

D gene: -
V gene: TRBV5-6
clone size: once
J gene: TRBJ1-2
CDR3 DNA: TGTGCCAGCAGCTTGATAGGGGGGGATGGCTACACCTTC
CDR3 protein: CASSLIGGDGYTF

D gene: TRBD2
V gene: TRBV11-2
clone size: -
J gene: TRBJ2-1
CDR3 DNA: TGTGCCAGCACCAAACTAGCGGGAGGATTCAATGAGCAGTTCTTC
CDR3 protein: CASTKLAGGFNEQFF

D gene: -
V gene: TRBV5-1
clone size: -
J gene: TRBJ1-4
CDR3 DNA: TGCGCCAGCAGCGTGGGTGTAGATGAAAAACTGTTTTTT
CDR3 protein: CASSVGVDEKLFF